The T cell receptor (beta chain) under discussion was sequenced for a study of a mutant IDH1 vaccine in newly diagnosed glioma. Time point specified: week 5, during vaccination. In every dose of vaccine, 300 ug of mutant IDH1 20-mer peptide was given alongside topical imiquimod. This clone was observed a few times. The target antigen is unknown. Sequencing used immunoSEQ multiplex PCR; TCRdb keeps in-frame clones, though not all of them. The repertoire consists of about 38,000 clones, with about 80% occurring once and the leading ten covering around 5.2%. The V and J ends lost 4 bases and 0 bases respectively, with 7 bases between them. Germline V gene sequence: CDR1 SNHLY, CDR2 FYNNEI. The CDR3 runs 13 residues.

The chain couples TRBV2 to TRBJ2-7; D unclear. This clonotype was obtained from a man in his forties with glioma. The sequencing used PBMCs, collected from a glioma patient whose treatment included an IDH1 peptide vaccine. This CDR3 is CASSARSSYEQYF. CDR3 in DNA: TGTGCCAGCAGTGCTCGGAGCTCCTACGAGCAGTACTTC.